The 30 T cell receptor beta chains listed next were all sequenced from one sample in a study of T cell changes during pregnancy in multiple sclerosis. TCRdb keeps only in-frame clones here, not all; method: immunoSEQ multiplex PCR. The sample has more than 80,000 clones; more than 85% are singletons. Material: peripheral blood, obtained in the first trimester of pregnancy. Source of these receptors: a female donor with multiple sclerosis, enrolled in a pregnancy study.

J is TRBJ2-1 and V is TRBV4-3, with TRBD1 matching 11 bases. CDR1 and CDR2 from the germline V gene are LGHNA and YSLEER. This CDR3 has 16 amino acids. The trim removed 2 bases at V and 8 bases at J, leaving 8 bases unmatched. CDR3 sequence (DNA): TGCGCCAGCAGCCAATGGGACAGGGGGGGCAATCATGAGCAGTTCTTC. Encoded protein: CASSQWDRGGNHEQFF.

The V gene is TRBV5-4, the J gene TRBJ2-1; possibly TRBD1 for D (6 bases). CDR1 and CDR2 (germline): SGHNT, YYREEE (reference sequence). This CDR3 has 13 amino acids. V lost 10 bases to trimming and J lost 6 bases, with 17 bases between them. The CDR3, as DNA: TGTGCCGTTACAGGGCAGGGAATCAATGAGCAGTTCTTC. Residues: CAVTGQGINEQFF.

This chain uses TRBV6-1 with TRBJ2-1, with D possibly matching TRBD2 (5 bases). V lost 3 bases, J lost 0 bases, and 9 bases lay in between. Germline loops: CDR1 MNHNS, CDR2 SASEGT. There are 15 residues in the CDR3. The CDR3 protein is CASSESGSSYNEQFF. The CDR3 DNA follows: TGTGCCAGCAGTGAGAGCGGTAGCTCCTACAATGAGCAGTTCTTC.

The chain is built from TRBV6-1 and TRBJ1-2, with D perhaps matching TRBD1 (5 bases). This CDR3 has 13 residues. Germline V lookup: CDR1 MNHNS, CDR2 SASEGT. V was cut by 6 bases and J by 6 bases, with 14 bases left in between. The CDR3 DNA follows: TGTGCCAGCAGGGGTGACAGTGTCAATGGCTACACCTTC. Translating it yields CASRGDSVNGYTF.

The chain joins TRBV27 to TRBJ1-2, with D hard to call. Germline CDR1 and CDR2: MNHEY and SMNVEV (reference sequence). The CDR3 has 15 residues. V lost 5 bases and J 3 bases, leaving 16 bases between the germline ends. The CDR3 DNA is TGTGCCAGCAGTGGCCTAGGAGGAGAGTACTATGGCTACACCTTC. Its protein product is CASSGLGGEYYGYTF.

The chain is built from TRBV6-1 and TRBJ2-7, with TRBD1 matching over 8 bases. The V gene end was trimmed by 4 bases and the J gene end by 3 bases; junction bases not matched to a gene: 5. The CDR3 loop spans 14 amino acids. CDR1 is MNHNS, CDR2 SASEGT, per germline. The CDR3 region has the DNA TGTGCCAGCAGTGCTGCTGACAGGGGCTACGAGCAGTACTTC. This sequence encodes CASSAADRGYEQYF.

V gene TRBV7-3 combines with J gene TRBJ1-2; no reliable D call. Germline lookup yields CDR1 SGHTA and CDR2 FQGTGA. The CDR3 spans 13 residues. Trimming removed 5 bases at V and 3 bases at J, with 10 bases between. The CDR3 here is CASSPSADYGYTF. The CDR3 DNA is TGTGCCAGCAGCCCCTCGGCGGACTATGGCTACACCTTC.

CDR3 DNA: TGTGCCAGCAGTTACTCGGGGACAGGGGATGGGACCCAGTACTTC. It specifies CASSYSGTGDGTQYF. The chain links TRBV6-5 to TRBJ2-5, with 10 bases that match TRBD1. Germline values: CDR1 MNHEY, CDR2 SVGAGI. The J segment lost 7 bases and the V segment lost 0 bases, leaving 5 bases of the junction unmatched. The CDR3 length is 15 residues.

The chain combines TRBV27 with TRBJ2-7; tentatively, D is TRBD2 (5 bases). The V gene's germline CDR1 is MNHEY and CDR2 SMNVEV (reference sequence). The CDR3 is made up of 14 amino acids. The V gene lost 3 bases and the J gene lost 4 bases, with 13 bases spanning the gap. The CDR3 reads CASSFIGRGYEQYF. DNA for the CDR3: TGTGCCAGCAGTTTTATTGGCCGCGGGTACGAGCAGTACTTC.

The chain uses TRBV27 and TRBJ2-5; 7 bases agree with TRBD2. Germline values: CDR1 MNHEY, CDR2 SMNVEV (reference sequence). The junction had 15 bases not matched to a gene; V was cut back by 4 bases and J by 7 bases. This CDR3 region has 16 residues. The DNA for the CDR3 is TGTGCCAGCAGTTCCGTTCTGCGGGAGACGGGGAGGACCCAGTACTTC. Protein product: CASSSVLRETGRTQYF.

The rearrangement uses TRBV18 and TRBJ2-7; TRBD2 matches 7 bases. The trim removed 2 bases at V and 0 bases at J, leaving 4 bases unmatched. CDR1 KGHSH and CDR2 LQKENI come from the germline V gene. This CDR3 contains 15 residues. CDR3 bases: TGTGCCAGCTCACCATACCCGGGAGGCTCCTACGAGCAGTACTTC. Encoded protein: CASSPYPGGSYEQYF.

This chain links TRBV4-2 with TRBJ2-2; the D is unclear. There are 14 residues in the CDR3. Trimming shortened V by 2 bases and J by 1 base, and 5 bases separated the two germline ends. The germline V gene encodes CDR1 LGHNA and CDR2 YNFKEQ. The CDR3 DNA reads as TGTGCCAGCAGCCAACTAGGGAACACCGGGGAGCTGTTTTTT. Its protein product is CASSQLGNTGELFF.

The rearrangement uses TRBV6-6 and TRBJ1-5; 8 bases line up with TRBD1. Germline-derived CDR1 and CDR2 are MNHNY and SVGAGI (reference sequence). The CDR3 contains 14 residues. With 5 bases clipped from V and 4 bases from J, the junction kept 4 bases outside the gene matches. The CDR3 DNA is TGTGCCAGCAGTCGGACAGGGTCGAATCAGCCCCAGCATTTT. It codes for CASSRTGSNQPQHF.

The rearrangement joins TRBV5-6 to TRBJ2-7, with 7 nucleotides matching TRBD1. Germline assignment: CDR1 SGHDT and CDR2 YYEEEE. Unmatched junction bases numbered 5, after V lost 5 bases and J lost 0 bases. The CDR3 loop spans 14 amino acids. CDR3 in DNA: TGTGCCAGCAGTTTTGGACAGGCCTCCTACGAGCAGTACTTC. Translating gives CASSFGQASYEQYF.

J is TRBJ2-3 and V is TRBV11-2; 8 positions agree with TRBD1. The germline V gene encodes CDR1 SGHAT and CDR2 FQNNGV. The CDR3 loop spans 15 amino acids. Trimming removed 1 base from V and 5 bases from J; junction bases left unmatched: 5. As DNA, the CDR3 is TGTGCCAGCAGCTTAGGAGGACAGGGCATAGATACGCAGTATTTT. It is translated as CASSLGGQGIDTQYF.

V usage is TRBV7-6 and J usage is TRBJ1-2; 10 bases align to TRBD1. This CDR3 is built from 12 residues. Germline V gene data show CDR1 as SGHVS and CDR2 as FNYEAQ. Trimming cost V 9 bases and J 7 bases; bases outside gene matches: 5. CDR3: CASRDRGAGYTF. CDR3 bases: TGTGCCAGTAGGGACAGGGGTGCTGGCTACACCTTC.

This clone was recorded only once. The rearrangement uses TRBV6-1 and TRBJ2-7; the match to TRBD1 covers 10 bases. Losses at the gene ends were 4 bases for V and 5 bases for J; bases not matched to a gene: 5. Germline V gene lookup returns CDR1 MNHNS and CDR2 SASEGT. The CDR3 runs to 14 residues. CDR3 in DNA: TGTGCCAGCAGTGGGACAGGGGGAGTGGACGAGCAGTACTTC. Its translation is CASSGTGGVDEQYF.

V is TRBV19 and J is TRBJ1-5, with 7 bases matching TRBD1. CDR3 length: 15 amino acids. Germline lookup yields CDR1 LNHDA and CDR2 SQIVND (reference sequence). The J segment lost 3 bases and the V segment lost 5 bases, leaving 7 bases of the junction unmatched. In nucleotides, the CDR3 is TGTGCCAGTAGTCCCGGGACAGTTAACAATCAGCCCCAGCATTTT. The encoded protein is CASSPGTVNNQPQHF.

This chain joins TRBV27 and TRBJ2-3; 10 bases map to TRBD2. This CDR3 contains 16 residues. Trimming took 7 bases from V and 4 from J; bases not matched to a gene: 11. CDR1 MNHEY and CDR2 SMNVEV come from the germline V gene (reference sequence). The CDR3 coding sequence is TGTGCCAGCACCACATCCAGCGGGAGGGGCGCAGATACGCAGTATTTT. Its translation: CASTTSSGRGADTQYF.

V usage is TRBV2 and J usage is TRBJ2-2, with 7 bases that match TRBD1. CDR1 and CDR2 from the germline V gene are SNHLY and FYNNEI. Unmatched junction bases numbered 8, after V lost 6 bases and J lost 4 bases. The CDR3 is 15 amino acids. In DNA, the CDR3 is TGTGCCAGCAGGTCACAGGGGCGCGGCACCGGGGAGCTGTTTTTT. As protein: CASRSQGRGTGELFF.

This chain connects TRBV25-1 to TRBJ1-1, with TRBD1 matching over 9 bases. Germline V CDR1 and CDR2: MGHDK, SYGVNS. CDR3 length: 15 amino acids. With 6 bases clipped from V and 11 bases from J, the junction kept 16 bases outside the gene matches. CDR3 protein: CASSGSGTGSFRAFF. The DNA for the CDR3 is TGTGCCAGCAGCGGATCTGGGACAGGGAGTTTTCGGGCTTTCTTT.

V and J are TRBV19 and TRBJ1-2; D remains ambiguous. Per germline, CDR1 LNHDA and CDR2 SQIVND (reference sequence). The V and J ends lost 4 bases and 4 bases respectively, with 4 bases between them. This CDR3 has 11 residues. For the CDR3, the DNA is TGTGCCAGTAGTAAGCTCTATGGCTACACCTTC. Translated, it gives CASSKLYGYTF.

This chain connects TRBV28 to TRBJ1-1, with a tentative D call TRBD1 (6 bases). The ends were cut back, 5 bases at V and 0 bases at J, with 10 bases in the middle. The length of the CDR3 is 14 residues. Germline V gives CDR1 MDHEN, CDR2 SYDVKM. As DNA, the CDR3 is TGTGCCAGCAGTCCCAGGGGAATGAACACTGAAGCTTTCTTT. Residues: CASSPRGMNTEAFF.

The genes are TRBV7-8 and TRBJ1-2, with TRBD1 as a possible D gene (6 bases). The CDR3 length is 14 residues. Trimming removed 3 bases from V and 5 bases from J, with 13 bases in between. The germline V gene has CDR1 SGHVS and CDR2 FQNEAQ. CDR3 protein: CASSFATGDYGYTF. The DNA of the CDR3 is TGTGCCAGCAGCTTTGCGACAGGCGATTATGGCTACACCTTC.

V gene TRBV9 combines with J gene TRBJ1-1, with D perhaps matching TRBD1 (6 bases). V lost 2 bases and J 1 base, leaving 9 bases between the germline ends. Germline CDR1 is SGDLS and CDR2 is YYNGEE. The CDR3 is 14 amino acids. DNA of the CDR3: TGTGCCAGCAGCGTCGGGACACCGAACACTGAAGCTTTCTTT. Translated, it gives CASSVGTPNTEAFF.

The chain couples TRBV6-1 to TRBJ1-4; D gene ambiguous. CDR3 length: 12 amino acids. The V gene lost 2 bases and the J gene lost 5 bases, with 3 bases spanning the gap. Germline CDR1 MNHNS, CDR2 SASEGT. DNA for the CDR3: TGTGCCAGCAGTGAACTAAATGAAAAACTGTTTTTT. It codes for CASSELNEKLFF.

The rearrangement joins TRBV5-8 to TRBJ1-5; tentatively, D is TRBD1 (5 bases). The CDR3 totals 18 residues. CDR1 and CDR2 (germline): SGHTS, YDEGEE. V dropped 4 bases and J dropped 1 base, with 21 bases sitting between them. The CDR3 loop reads CASSPTGLRQASNQPQHF. The CDR3 nucleotides are TGTGCCAGCAGCCCAACGGGACTCCGGCAGGCGAGCAATCAGCCCCAGCATTTT.

This rearrangement joins TRBV11-2 to TRBJ1-4; D perhaps matches TRBD1 (5 bases). CDR3 length: 16 amino acids. Germline V gene data show CDR1 as SGHAT and CDR2 as FQNNGV. The V end was cut by 3 bases, the J end by 0 bases, with 11 bases between. The CDR3 reads CASSLGQLATNEKLFF. The CDR3 DNA follows: TGTGCCAGCAGCTTGGGGCAGCTTGCAACTAATGAAAAACTGTTTTTT.

The chain employs TRBV6-1 and TRBJ1-5; 8 nucleotides agree with TRBD1. CDR1 and CDR2 from the germline V gene are MNHNS and SASEGT. This CDR3 spans 15 amino acids. Unmatched junction bases numbered 10, after V lost 8 bases and J lost 4 bases. The CDR3 nucleotides are TGTGCCAGCGCACCCAGCCGGGACAGGAATCAGCCCCAGCATTTT. This encodes CASAPSRDRNQPQHF.

The DNA of the CDR3 is TGTGCCAGCAGTTTACAGGGATTCGGGACCCAGTACTTC. Translation: CASSLQGFGTQYF. The rearrangement uses TRBV27 and TRBJ2-5; D is perhaps TRBD1 (5 bases). Trimming removed 2 bases at V and 7 bases at J, with 11 bases between. The CDR3 consists of 13 residues. The germline gives CDR1 MNHEY, CDR2 SMNVEV (reference sequence).